The 11 T cell receptor beta chains below come from one sample, sequenced in a study of control samples from healthy donors and cancer patients. The method was immunoSEQ multiplex PCR; TCRdb's version includes in-frame clones alone and lacks a portion of them. This repertoire shows 100,000 to 150,000 clones, about 90% found once; its top ten account for around 3%. Sequenced input: blood. Source of these receptors: a man in his fifties or sixties in good health.

The J gene is TRBJ1-1, the V gene TRBV5-1, with 9 bases aligning to TRBD1. Per the germline V gene, CDR1 is SGHRS and CDR2 is YFSETQ. This CDR3 is built from 17 residues. The ends lost 0 bases at V and 0 bases at J; junction bases unmatched: 6. The CDR3 region is CASSLETGGVMNTEAFF. As DNA, the CDR3 is TGCGCCAGCAGCTTGGAAACAGGGGGCGTGATGAACACTGAAGCTTTCTTT.

The V call is TRBV6-5, the J call TRBJ1-1; no firm D call. This CDR3 region has 12 residues. Germline CDR1 is MNHEY and CDR2 is SVGAGI. V was pared by 7 bases and J by 1 base, with 7 bases between. For the CDR3, the DNA is TGTGCCAGCATAGGTCAGAACACTGAAGCTTTCTTT. Translating gives CASIGQNTEAFF.

The chain joins TRBV3-1 (or the pseudogene TRBV3-2) to TRBJ2-4; TRBD2 matches 11 bases. Unmatched junction bases numbered 23, after V lost 1 base and J lost 3 bases. The CDR3 contains 23 residues. Germline lookup yields CDR1 LGHDT and CDR2 YNNKEL (reference sequence). CDR3 loop: CASSQVFGGRKQLAGEGKNIQYF. The CDR3 DNA sequence: TGTGCCAGCAGCCAAGTCTTCGGAGGGCGCAAGCAACTAGCGGGGGAGGGCAAAAACATTCAGTACTTC.

The genes are TRBV28 and TRBJ1-2, with TRBD1 as a possible D gene (5 bases). The CDR3 has 15 residues. Germline CDR1 MDHEN, CDR2 SYDVKM. V was pared by 8 bases and J by 8 bases, with 24 bases between. CDR3 protein: CASLSGTFRSGGYTF. The CDR3 region has the DNA TGTGCCAGCCTAAGCGGGACCTTCCGTTCGGGGGGCTACACCTTC.

CDR3 amino acids: CASSPGSGFTGTGELFF. DNA for the CDR3: TGTGCCAGCTCACCAGGTTCAGGGTTCACGGGCACCGGGGAGCTGTTTTTT. This chain joins TRBV18 and TRBJ2-2; a weak D match, TRBD1 (5 bases). CDR3 length: 17 residues. The germline CDR1 and CDR2 sequences are KGHSH and LQKENI. With 2 bases removed from V and 4 bases from J, the gap between germline ends came to 17 bases.

This sequence joins TRBV7-9 and TRBJ2-1; perhaps TRBD2 as D (6 bases). Germline V gives CDR1 SEHNR, CDR2 FQNEAQ (reference sequence). This CDR3 comprises 13 residues. The V and J ends lost 2 bases and 9 bases respectively, with 11 bases between them. CDR3 in amino acids: CASSLTSLSEQFF. Here the CDR3 DNA reads TGTGCCAGCAGCTTAACTAGCTTAAGTGAGCAGTTCTTC.

J is TRBJ2-1 and V is TRBV9; D might be TRBD2 (6 bases). The V and J ends lost 2 bases and 9 bases respectively, with 18 bases between them. This CDR3 is 15 amino acids long. Germline CDR1 is SGDLS and CDR2 is YYNGEE. CDR3 sequence: CASSVSIGNSGEQFF. CDR3 DNA: TGTGCCAGCAGCGTGTCGATAGGGAATAGCGGTGAGCAGTTCTTC.

The rearrangement joins TRBV21-1 to TRBJ1-3; no check of the table's D call, TRBD1, against the DNA was made. TRBV21-1 represents a pseudogene. CDR3 length equals 15 residues. As DNA, the CDR3 is TGTGCCAGCAAAAATCCGGGACATAAAGGAAACACCATATATTTT. Amino acid sequence: CASKNPGHKGNTIYF.

The chain carries TRBV4-3 and TRBJ1-1; no definite D call. Germline CDR1 and CDR2: LGHNA and YSLEER. V lost 4 bases and J lost 0, with 12 bases in between. The CDR3 sequence is 15 residues long. CDR3: CASSLYRAMNTEAFF. For the CDR3, the DNA is TGCGCCAGCAGCCTGTACCGGGCCATGAACACTGAAGCTTTCTTT.

The chain links TRBV19 to TRBJ1-5; no definite D call. Germline V gene lookup returns CDR1 LNHDA and CDR2 SQIVND (reference sequence). The V end was cut by 3 bases, the J end by 3 bases, with 15 bases between. CDR3 length: 16 amino acids. The CDR3 loop reads CASSIWADTPNQPQHF. In nucleotides, the CDR3 is TGTGCCAGTAGTATCTGGGCAGACACTCCCAATCAGCCCCAGCATTTT.

This sequence joins TRBV6-1 and TRBJ2-1; D is unclear. Germline lookup yields CDR1 MNHNS and CDR2 SASEGT. CDR3 size: 13 residues. With 3 bases removed from V and 3 bases from J, the gap between germline ends came to 6 bases. The CDR3 DNA reads TGTGCCAGCAGTGACCAGATCTACAATGAGCAGTTCTTC. It specifies CASSDQIYNEQFF.